This TCR beta chain was found in a study of regulatory T cells in long-lasting Graves disease. According to the study, TCR beta libraries were built with iRepertoire HTBI primers and CDR3-region Arm-PCR. One entry per CDR3 protein, called by TCRdb with MiXCR from the multiplex PCR reads. The sample includes roughly 500,000 distinct CDR3 sequences, 20% to 25% seen only once; the top ten take roughly 7.1%. V shed 6 bases and J shed 2 bases, with 10 bases lying between them. CDR3 length: 13 residues. Germline V gene sequence: CDR1 MNHNS, CDR2 SASEGT. Study-level points and caveats: Sharing of public clonotypes was greater in persistent patients (under 3,000) than in new patients (around 880). Patients with persistent disease showed a bias toward TRBV28, TRBJ1-2 and TRBJ2-5.

This clonotype was recorded many times. Antigen specificity is unknown. As for time point: persistent/refractory GD, antithyroid drugs over 5 years with positive TRAb. The TCR library was prepared using RNA isolated from PBMCs. This sequence joins TRBV6-1 and TRBJ2-5; no firm D call. The TCR originated in a female donor with Graves disease. The specimen comprised peripheral blood mononuclear cells (PBMCs), sampled when the disease was refractory, from a patient treated with antithyroid drugs. CDR3 sequence: CASRKQAQETQYF. DNA for the CDR3: TGTGCCAGCAGGAAGCAGGCACAAGAGACCCAGTACTTC.